This T cell receptor beta chain was sequenced for a study of graft-versus-host responses after intestinal transplantation. Study-wide context: Anti-thymocyte globulin induction preceded about 3 years of tacrolimus and steroid maintenance in all recipients. Findings and limits, study-wide: Graft-donor T cell macrochimerism coincided with high graft-versus-host to host-versus-graft clonal ratios in allografts.

The germline gives CDR1 MGHRA, CDR2 YSYEKL. The germline V and J ends were trimmed by 5 bases and 1 base, with 17 bases remaining between them. The CDR3 loop spans 17 amino acids. Some clones are missing from TCRdb's copy, which holds only in-frame ones; the method was immunoSEQ multiplex PCR. Of about 90,000 clones in the sample, 90% to 95% are singletons; the top ten hold around 0.49%. On this clone: Antigen specificity is unknown.

The sample was unstimulated CD8+ T cells sorted from spleen or lymph node cells, taken before intestinal transplant. This sequence originates from a human donor who received an intestinal transplant. The chain has TRBV4-1 and TRBJ2-2; D perhaps matches TRBD2 (6 bases). CDR3 sequence reads: CASSYPRGGGNTGELFF. The CDR3 DNA sequence: TGCGCCAGCAGCTATCCCCGGGGAGGAGGGAACACCGGGGAGCTGTTTTTT.